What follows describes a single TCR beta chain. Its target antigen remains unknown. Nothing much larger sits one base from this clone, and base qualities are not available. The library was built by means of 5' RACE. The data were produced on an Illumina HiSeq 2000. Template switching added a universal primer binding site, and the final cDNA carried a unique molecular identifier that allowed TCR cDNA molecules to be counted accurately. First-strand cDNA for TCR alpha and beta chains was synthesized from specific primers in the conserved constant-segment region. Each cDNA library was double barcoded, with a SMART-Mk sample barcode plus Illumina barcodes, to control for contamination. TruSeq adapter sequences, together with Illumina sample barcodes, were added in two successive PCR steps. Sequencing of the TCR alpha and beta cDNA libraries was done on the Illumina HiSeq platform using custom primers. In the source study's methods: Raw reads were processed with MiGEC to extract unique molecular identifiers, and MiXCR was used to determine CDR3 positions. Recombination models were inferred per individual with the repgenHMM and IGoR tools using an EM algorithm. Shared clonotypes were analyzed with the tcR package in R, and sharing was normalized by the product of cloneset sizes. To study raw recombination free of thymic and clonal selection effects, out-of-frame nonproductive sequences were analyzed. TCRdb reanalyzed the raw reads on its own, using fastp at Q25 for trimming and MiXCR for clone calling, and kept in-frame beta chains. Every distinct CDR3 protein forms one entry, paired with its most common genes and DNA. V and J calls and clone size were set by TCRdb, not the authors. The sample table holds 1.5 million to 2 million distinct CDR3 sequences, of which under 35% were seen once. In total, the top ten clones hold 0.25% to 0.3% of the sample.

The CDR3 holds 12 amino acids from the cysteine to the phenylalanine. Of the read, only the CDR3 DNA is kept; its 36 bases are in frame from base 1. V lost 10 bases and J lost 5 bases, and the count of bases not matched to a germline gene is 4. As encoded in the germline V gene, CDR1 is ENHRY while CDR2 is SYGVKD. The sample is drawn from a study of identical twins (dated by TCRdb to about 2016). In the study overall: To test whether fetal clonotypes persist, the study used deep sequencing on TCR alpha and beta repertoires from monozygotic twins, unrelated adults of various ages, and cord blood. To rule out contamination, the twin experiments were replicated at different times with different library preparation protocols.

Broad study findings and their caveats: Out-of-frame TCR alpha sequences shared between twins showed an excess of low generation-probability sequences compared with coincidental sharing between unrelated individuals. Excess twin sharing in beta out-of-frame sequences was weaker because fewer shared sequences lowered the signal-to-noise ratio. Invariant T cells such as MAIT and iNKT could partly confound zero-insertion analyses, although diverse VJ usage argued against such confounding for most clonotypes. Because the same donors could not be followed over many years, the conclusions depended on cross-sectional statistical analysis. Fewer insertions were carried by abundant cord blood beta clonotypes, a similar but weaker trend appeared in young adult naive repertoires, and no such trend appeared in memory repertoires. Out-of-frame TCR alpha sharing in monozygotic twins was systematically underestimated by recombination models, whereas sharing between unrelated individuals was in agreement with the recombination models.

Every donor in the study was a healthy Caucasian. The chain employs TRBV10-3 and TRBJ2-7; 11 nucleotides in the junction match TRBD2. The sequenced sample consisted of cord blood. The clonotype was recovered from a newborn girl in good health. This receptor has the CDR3 CATGGLADEQYF. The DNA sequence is TGTGCCACCGGGGGACTAGCGGACGAGCAGTACTTC.